This T cell receptor beta chain appears in the sequencing data of a study of OX40 agonist ivuxolimab in advanced cancers. At the level of the study: Administration of intravenous ivuxolimab to patients occurred every 2 weeks at 0.01 to 10 mg/kg. Eligibility rules accepted prior anti-PD-1, anti-PD-L1 or anti-CTLA-4 therapy, and around 38% had some.

TCRdb's table, derived via immunoSEQ multiplex PCR, lists solely in-frame clones and lacks some. The table records tens of thousands of clones, 80% to 90% of them present only once. The CDR3 contains 16 residues. Germline lookup yields CDR1 LNHDA and CDR2 SQIVND (reference sequence). V lost 2 bases, J lost 4 bases, and 17 bases lay in between. This chain uses TRBV19 with TRBJ1-2, with D tentatively TRBD1 (5 bases). Here the sequenced sample was CD4+ or CD8+ T cells sorted from blood, taken in a trial of the OX40 agonist ivuxolimab. This TCR came from an adult with an advanced solid tumor such as melanoma, head and neck, liver or kidney cancer. This CDR3 is CASSISPGTETYGYTF. The CDR3 region has the DNA TGTGCCAGTAGTATAAGTCCCGGGACCGAGACCTATGGCTACACCTTC.